Described below is a single T cell receptor (beta chain) sequence and its context. Its antigen is not known. The data are from a study of cytomegalovirus exposure and HLA in healthy donors. Findings of the study overall: It was in a later analysis that TCR association rates were seen to vary by HLA locus, highest for DRB1 and lowest for HLA-C. According to the study, 150 to 200 TCR beta chains were cytomegalovirus-associated.

Amplification used 60 Vbeta primers and 13 Jbeta primers. This table comes from immunoSEQ multiplex PCR, and its TCRdb copy is limited to in-frame clones, with some not included. The sample lists some 150,000 clones, approximately 80% seen once, with about 2.2% in the top ten. Germline trimming cut 3 bases from V and 2 bases from J; bases unmatched to any gene: 7. The CDR3 length is 16 residues. The sample was PBMCs. The sequence was collected from a man in his fifties in good health and CMV-seronegative. The chain has TRBV23-1 and TRBJ2-1; TRBD2 agrees at 7 bases. TRBV23-1 qualifies as an ORF whose function is uncertain. The CDR3 protein is CASSQQRRGAYNEQFF. The CDR3 region has the DNA TGCGCCAGCAGTCAGCAAAGACGGGGGGCCTACAATGAGCAGTTCTTC.